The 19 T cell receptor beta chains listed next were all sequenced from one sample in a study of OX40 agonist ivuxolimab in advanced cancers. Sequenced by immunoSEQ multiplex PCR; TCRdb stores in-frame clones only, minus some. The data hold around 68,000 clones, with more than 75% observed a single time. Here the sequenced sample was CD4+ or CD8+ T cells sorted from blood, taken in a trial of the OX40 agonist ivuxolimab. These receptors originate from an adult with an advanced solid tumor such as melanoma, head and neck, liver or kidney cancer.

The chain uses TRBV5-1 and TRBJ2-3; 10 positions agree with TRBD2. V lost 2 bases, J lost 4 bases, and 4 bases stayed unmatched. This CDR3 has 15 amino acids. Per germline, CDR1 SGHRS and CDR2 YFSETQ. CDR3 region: CASSLAGGISDTQYF. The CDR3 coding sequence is TGCGCCAGCAGCTTAGCGGGAGGGATTTCAGATACGCAGTATTTT.

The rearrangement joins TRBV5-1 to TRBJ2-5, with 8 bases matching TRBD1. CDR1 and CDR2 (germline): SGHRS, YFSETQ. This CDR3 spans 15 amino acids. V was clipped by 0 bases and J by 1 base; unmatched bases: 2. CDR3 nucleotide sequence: TGCGCCAGCAGCTTGGCAGGGGGCGGCCAAGAGACCCAGTACTTC. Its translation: CASSLAGGGQETQYF.

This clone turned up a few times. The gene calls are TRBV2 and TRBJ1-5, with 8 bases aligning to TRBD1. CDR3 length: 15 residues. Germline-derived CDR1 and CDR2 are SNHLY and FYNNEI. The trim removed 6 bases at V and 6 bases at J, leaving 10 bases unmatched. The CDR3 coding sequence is TGTGCCAGCAGACCGGACAGGGAAGTGAGTCAGCCCCAGCATTTT. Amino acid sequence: CASRPDREVSQPQHF.

The CDR3 coding sequence is TGTGCCAGCAGTTACTCCGGGACAGGGACCTACGAGCAGTACTTC. Translating it yields CASSYSGTGTYEQYF. V gene TRBV6-6 combines with J gene TRBJ2-7, with 9 bases that match TRBD1. Germline-derived CDR1 and CDR2 are MNHNY and SVGAGI (reference sequence). With 0 bases clipped from V and 2 bases from J, the junction kept 2 bases outside the gene matches. This CDR3 is 15 amino acids long.

DNA for the CDR3: TGTGCCACCAGCAGAGATCGGGGGGTCCTCTATAATTCACCCCTCCACTTT. Translating it yields CATSRDRGVLYNSPLHF. The J gene is TRBJ1-6, the V gene TRBV15, with D tentatively TRBD1 (5 bases). The CDR3 is 17 amino acids. The germline V gene has CDR1 LNHNV and CDR2 YYDKDF (reference sequence). The V and J ends lost 0 bases and 3 bases respectively, with 12 bases between them. Complete variable domain (other parts from reference TRBV15 and TRBJ1-6): DAMVIQNPRYQVTQFGKPVTLSCSQTLNHNVMYWYQQKSSQAPKLLFHYYDKDFNNEADTPDNFQSRRPNTSFCFLDIRSPGLGDTAMYLCATSRDRGVLYNSPLHFGNGTRLTVT.

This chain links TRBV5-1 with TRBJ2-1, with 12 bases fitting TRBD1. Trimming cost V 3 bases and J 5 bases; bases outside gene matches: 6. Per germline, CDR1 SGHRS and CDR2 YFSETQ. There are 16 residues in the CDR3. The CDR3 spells CASSSWGQGANNEQFF. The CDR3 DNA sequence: TGCGCCAGCAGCTCCTGGGGACAGGGGGCCAACAATGAGCAGTTCTTC.

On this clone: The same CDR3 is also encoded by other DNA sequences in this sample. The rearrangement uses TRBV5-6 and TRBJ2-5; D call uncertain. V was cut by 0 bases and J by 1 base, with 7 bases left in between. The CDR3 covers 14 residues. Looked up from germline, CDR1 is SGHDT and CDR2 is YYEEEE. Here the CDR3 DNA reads TGTGCCAGCAGCTTGGGCGGCCTCCAAGAGACCCAGTACTTC. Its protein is CASSLGGLQETQYF. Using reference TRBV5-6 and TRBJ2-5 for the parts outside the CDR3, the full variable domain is DAGVTQSPTHLIKTRGQQVTLRCSPKSGHDTVSWYQQALGQGPQFIFQYYEEEERQRGNFPDRFSGHQFPNYSSELNVNALLLGDSALYLCASSLGGLQETQYFGPGTRLLVL.

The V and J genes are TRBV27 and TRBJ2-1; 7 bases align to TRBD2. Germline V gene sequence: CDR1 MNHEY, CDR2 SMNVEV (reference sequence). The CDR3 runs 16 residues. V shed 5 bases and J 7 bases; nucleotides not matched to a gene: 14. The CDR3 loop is CASSRLGSGVGNEQFF. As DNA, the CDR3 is TGTGCCAGCAGTCGCCTGGGGAGCGGGGTCGGTAATGAGCAGTTCTTC.

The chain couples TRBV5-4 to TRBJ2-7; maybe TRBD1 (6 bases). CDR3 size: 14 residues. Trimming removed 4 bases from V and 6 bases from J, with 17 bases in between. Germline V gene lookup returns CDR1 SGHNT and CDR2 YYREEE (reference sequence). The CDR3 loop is CASSRGQSRGEQYF. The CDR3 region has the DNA TGTGCCAGCAGCCGTGGACAGTCCCGGGGCGAGCAGTACTTC.

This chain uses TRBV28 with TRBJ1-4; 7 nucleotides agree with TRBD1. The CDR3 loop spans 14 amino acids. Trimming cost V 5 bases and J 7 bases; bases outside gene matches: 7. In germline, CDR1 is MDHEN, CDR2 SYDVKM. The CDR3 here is CASSVAGGGEKLFF. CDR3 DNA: TGTGCCAGCAGTGTGGCAGGGGGGGGTGAAAAACTGTTTTTT.

The CDR3 sequence: CASSKARGMVNTEAFF. CDR3 nucleotides: TGTGCCAGCAGCAAAGCGAGGGGGATGGTGAACACTGAAGCTTTCTTT. The gene calls are TRBV21-1 and TRBJ1-1; the table assigns TRBD1, which was not confirmed against the DNA. TRBV21-1 is a pseudogene locus. The CDR3 has 16 amino acids.

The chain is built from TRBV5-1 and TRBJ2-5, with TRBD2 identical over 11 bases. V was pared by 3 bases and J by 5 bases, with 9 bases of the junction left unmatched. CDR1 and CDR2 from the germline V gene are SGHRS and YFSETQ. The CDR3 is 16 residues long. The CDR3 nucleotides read TGCGCCAGCAGCTACTATTTAGCGGGAGGGACTGAGACCCAGTACTTC. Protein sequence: CASSYYLAGGTETQYF.

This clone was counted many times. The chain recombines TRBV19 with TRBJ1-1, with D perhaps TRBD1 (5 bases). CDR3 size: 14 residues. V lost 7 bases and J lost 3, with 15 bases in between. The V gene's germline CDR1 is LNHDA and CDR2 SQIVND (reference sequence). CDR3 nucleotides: TGTGCCAGTAAATTACAGGTTAGCGACACTGAAGCTTTCTTT. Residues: CASKLQVSDTEAFF.

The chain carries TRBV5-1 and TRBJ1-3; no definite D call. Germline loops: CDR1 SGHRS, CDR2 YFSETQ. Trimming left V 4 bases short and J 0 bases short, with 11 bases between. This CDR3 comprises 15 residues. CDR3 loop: CASSRTVSSGNTIYF. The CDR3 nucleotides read TGCGCCAGCAGCAGAACAGTAAGCTCTGGAAACACCATATATTTT.

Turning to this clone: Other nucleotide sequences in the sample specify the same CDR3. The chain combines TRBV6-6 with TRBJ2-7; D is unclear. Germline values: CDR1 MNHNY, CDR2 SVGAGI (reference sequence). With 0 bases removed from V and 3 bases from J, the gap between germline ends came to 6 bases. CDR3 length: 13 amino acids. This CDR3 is CASSYSGSYEQYF. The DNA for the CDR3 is TGTGCCAGCAGTTACTCGGGTAGCTACGAGCAGTACTTC.

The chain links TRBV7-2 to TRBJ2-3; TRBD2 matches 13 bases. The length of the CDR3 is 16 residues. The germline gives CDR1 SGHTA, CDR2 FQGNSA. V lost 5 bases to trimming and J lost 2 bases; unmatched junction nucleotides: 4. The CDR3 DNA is TGTGCCAGCAGCGATGGGACTAGCGGGATCACAGATACGCAGTATTTT. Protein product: CASSDGTSGITDTQYF.

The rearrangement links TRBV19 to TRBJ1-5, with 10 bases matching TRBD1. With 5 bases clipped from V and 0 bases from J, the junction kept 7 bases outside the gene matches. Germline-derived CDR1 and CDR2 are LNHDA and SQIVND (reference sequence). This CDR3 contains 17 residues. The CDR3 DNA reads TGTGCCAGTAGTCTGGACAGGGGGACGTATAGCAATCAGCCCCAGCATTTT. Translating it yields CASSLDRGTYSNQPQHF. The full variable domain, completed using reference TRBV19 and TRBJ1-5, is DGGITQSPKYLFRKEGQNVTLSCEQNLNHDAMYWYRQDPGQGLRLIYYSQIVNDFQKGDIAEGYSVSREKKESFPLTVTSAQKNPTAFYLCASSLDRGTYSNQPQHFGDGTRLSIL.

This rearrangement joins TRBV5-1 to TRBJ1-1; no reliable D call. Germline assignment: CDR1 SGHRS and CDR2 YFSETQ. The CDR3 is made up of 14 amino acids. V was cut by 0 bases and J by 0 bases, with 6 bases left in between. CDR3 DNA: TGCGCCAGCAGCTTGGAGGCTGTGAACACTGAAGCTTTCTTT. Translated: CASSLEAVNTEAFF.

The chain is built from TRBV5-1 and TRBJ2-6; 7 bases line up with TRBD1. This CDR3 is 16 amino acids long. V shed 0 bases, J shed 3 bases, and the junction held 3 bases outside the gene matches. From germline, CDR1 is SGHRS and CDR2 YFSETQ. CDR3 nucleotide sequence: TGCGCCAGCAGCTTGGAAGGGGGCCTTGGGGCCAACGTCCTGACTTTC. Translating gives CASSLEGGLGANVLTF.